These 6 T cell receptor beta chains originate from one sample sequenced in a study of T cell responses to AZD1222 COVID-19 vaccine. Profiled with immunoSEQ multiplex PCR; TCRdb holds only in-frame clones, not every one. The sample holds just under 55,000 clones, more than 80% seen once. This material consisted of peripheral blood, taken on day 0 of AZD1222 vaccination. Every receptor here comes from an adult in good health.

V is TRBV28 and J is TRBJ1-5, with no clear D. V lost 3 bases to trimming and J lost 0 bases, with 9 bases between them. CDR3 length equals 15 residues. Per the germline V gene, CDR1 is MDHEN and CDR2 is SYDVKM. CDR3: CASSLGQVSNQPQHF. As DNA, the CDR3 is TGTGCCAGCAGTTTGGGTCAGGTTAGCAATCAGCCCCAGCATTTT.

This clone ranks as medium-sized. The chain combines TRBV11-2 with TRBJ2-5, with 7 positions matching TRBD2. The CDR3 has 14 amino acids. Germline lookup yields CDR1 SGHAT and CDR2 FQNNGV. V trimming: 2 bases; J trimming: 7 bases; junction bases outside the gene matches: 7. The DNA for the CDR3 is TGTGCCAGCAGCTTACAAGGACTAGGAGGGACCCAGTACTTC. Translating gives CASSLQGLGGTQYF.

In regard to this clone: Other DNA sequences in the sample encode the same CDR3. The rearrangement links TRBV5-1 to TRBJ1-2; D is unclear. Per the germline V gene, CDR1 is SGHRS and CDR2 is YFSETQ. The CDR3 spans 13 residues. V was pared by 0 bases and J by 2 bases, with 5 bases between. CDR3 bases: TGCGCCAGCAGCTTGGCTGGGAACTATGGCTACACCTTC. Its protein is CASSLAGNYGYTF.

The rearrangement joins TRBV6-5 to TRBJ1-4, with TRBD1 identical over 7 bases. V was clipped by 6 bases and J by 11 bases; unmatched bases: 9. The CDR3 runs to 13 residues. Germline assignment: CDR1 MNHEY and CDR2 SVGAGI. The CDR3 DNA follows: TGTGCCAGCAGACCAACAGGGGCCGGGAAACTGTTTTTT. Protein: CASRPTGAGKLFF.

V usage is TRBV27 and J usage is TRBJ1-5; D gene uncertain. Germline V gene data show CDR1 as MNHEY and CDR2 as SMNVEV (reference sequence). Trimming took off 5 bases at V and 5 bases at J, with 19 bases between the two ends. The CDR3 extends over 16 amino acids. Here the CDR3 reads CASSALGPGRHQPQHF. The CDR3 DNA reads TGTGCCAGCAGTGCACTCGGACCTGGCAGGCATCAGCCCCAGCATTTT.

The chain joins TRBV6-1 to TRBJ1-3; 9 nucleotides agree with TRBD1. The CDR3 sequence is 17 residues long. Germline assignment: CDR1 MNHNS and CDR2 SASEGT. The J segment lost 2 bases and the V segment lost 2 bases, leaving 7 bases of the junction unmatched. The CDR3 protein is CASSESSTGGTGNTIYF. The CDR3 DNA reads TGTGCCAGCAGTGAATCGTCGACAGGGGGAACTGGAAACACCATATATTTT.